Following are 27 T cell receptor beta chains from one sample sequenced in a study of cytomegalovirus exposure and HLA in healthy donors. PCR used 60 Vbeta primers and 13 Jbeta primers. TCRdb keeps only in-frame clones here, not all; method: immunoSEQ multiplex PCR. This table holds over 120,000 clones, 78% found once. Sequencing input: PBMCs. These receptors all come from a woman aged 18-29 years in good health and CMV-seropositive.

The J gene is TRBJ2-6, the V gene TRBV28; D remains unclear. V dropped 2 bases and J dropped 0 bases, with 5 bases sitting between them. The CDR3 has 15 amino acids. The germline V gene encodes CDR1 MDHEN and CDR2 SYDVKM. The CDR3: CASSLPFSGANVLTF. The CDR3 region has the DNA TGTGCCAGCAGTTTACCTTTCTCTGGGGCCAACGTCCTGACTTTC.

Turning to this clone: Sequence at one end of the junction differs from germline and may be a read error. J is TRBJ1-1 and V is TRBV12-5; 8 nucleotides align to TRBD1. Germline values: CDR1 LGHNT, CDR2 FRNRAP. The CDR3 consists of 14 residues. The CDR3 DNA sequence: TGTGCTAGTGCCTCAGGGGGCATGCACACTGGAGCTTTCTTT. It specifies CASASGGMHTGAFF.

The V call is TRBV30, the J call TRBJ2-7; TRBD2 is a possible D gene (7 bases). CDR1 is GTSNPN, CDR2 SVGIG, per germline (reference sequence). The CDR3 runs 13 residues. CDR3 region: CAGGEDSSYEQYF. CDR3 nucleotides: TGTGCGGGAGGGGAGGACAGCTCCTACGAGCAGTACTTC.

The chain recombines TRBV9 with TRBJ2-3; 11 nucleotides line up with TRBD2. The V gene's germline CDR1 is SGDLS and CDR2 YYNGEE. This CDR3 is built from 17 residues. Trimming took 0 bases from V and 6 from J; bases not matched to a gene: 9. Written as DNA, the CDR3 is TGTGCCAGCAGCGTAGATCTAGCGGGGGGCCTCGCTGATACGCAGTATTTT. It specifies CASSVDLAGGLADTQYF.

V usage is TRBV6-1 and J usage is TRBJ2-7; 10 nucleotides align to TRBD1. The CDR3 is made up of 14 amino acids. V shed 4 bases, J shed 4 bases, and the junction held 4 bases outside the gene matches. The germline V gene encodes CDR1 MNHNS and CDR2 SASEGT. DNA of the CDR3: TGTGCCAGCAGTGCGGGACAGGGGTTTTACGAGCAGTACTTC. Protein product: CASSAGQGFYEQYF.

The genes are TRBV29-1 and TRBJ2-7; TRBD1 agrees at 7 bases. V was pared by 7 bases and J by 7 bases, with 16 bases of the junction left unmatched. In germline, CDR1 is SQVTM, CDR2 ANQGSEA. The CDR3 loop spans 14 amino acids. The DNA for the CDR3 is TGCAGCGCGAAAGGGGGCGAACTAACGAAAGAGCAGTACTTC. Protein sequence: CSAKGGELTKEQYF.

The V and J genes are TRBV27 and TRBJ1-6; D gene unclear. CDR3 length: 12 amino acids. Germline V gene lookup returns CDR1 MNHEY and CDR2 SMNVEV (reference sequence). Trimming shortened V by 3 bases and J by 6 bases, and 3 bases separated the two germline ends. The CDR3 DNA sequence: TGTGCCAGCAGTTTCGGTAATTCACCCCTCCACTTT. This translates into CASSFGNSPLHF.

This clone was seen once. The rearrangement uses TRBV28 and TRBJ1-2; 7 bases match TRBD1. Trimming cost V 6 bases and J 4 bases; bases outside gene matches: 5. Germline CDR1 MDHEN, CDR2 SYDVKM. The CDR3 contains 13 residues. Written as DNA, the CDR3 is TGTGCCAGCAGCCCCACAGGGGTCTATGGCTACACCTTC. This translates into CASSPTGVYGYTF.

The V call is TRBV25-1, the J call TRBJ1-1; no firm D call. Germline CDR1 MGHDK, CDR2 SYGVNS. This CDR3 contains 14 residues. The V end lost 1 base, the J end lost 1 base, and 7 bases lay between the germline ends. CDR3 DNA sequence: TGTGCCAGCAGTGAATTCGACAAGAACACTGAAGCTTTCTTT. It encodes CASSEFDKNTEAFF. Looking up the rest from reference TRBV25-1 and TRBJ1-1 gives the full variable domain: EADIYQTPRYLVIGTGKKITLECSQTMGHDKMYWYQQDPGMELHLIHYSYGVNSTEKGDLSSESTVSRIRTEHFPLTLESARPSHTSQYLCASSEFDKNTEAFFGQGTRLTVV.

The gene calls are TRBV7-2 and TRBJ2-6; a weak D match, TRBD1 (6 bases). V shed 8 bases and J shed 1 base, with 24 bases lying between them. There are 19 residues in the CDR3. CDR1 is SGHTA, CDR2 FQGNSA, per germline. The CDR3 is CASRPKGGGPESGANVLTF. CDR3 coding DNA: TGTGCCAGCCGCCCGAAGGGTGGGGGCCCTGAATCTGGGGCCAACGTCCTGACTTTC.

This clone was picked up a small number of times. The V gene is TRBV4-1, the J gene TRBJ2-7; D is possibly TRBD2 (5 bases). With 1 base removed from V and 7 bases from J, the gap between germline ends came to 14 bases. This CDR3 region has 14 residues. Germline values: CDR1 MGHRA, CDR2 YSYEKL. The CDR3 loop reads CASSQGPLAREQYF. In nucleotides, the CDR3 is TGCGCCAGCAGCCAAGGCCCTCTAGCCCGGGAGCAGTACTTC.

The genes are TRBV7-8 and TRBJ2-5; TRBD1 matches at 9 bases. The CDR3 has 17 amino acids. Germline V CDR1 and CDR2: SGHVS, FQNEAQ. Germline trimming cut 5 bases from V and 6 bases from J; bases unmatched to any gene: 16. The CDR3 DNA is TGTGCCAGCAGCCTTTGGCGGGACAGGGAGCACGGGCAGACCCAGTACTTC. This translates into CASSLWRDREHGQTQYF. Full variable domain (rest looked up from reference TRBV7-8 and TRBJ2-5): GAGVSQSPRYKVAKRGQDVALRCDPISGHVSLFWYQQALGQGPEFLTYFQNEAQLDKSGLPSDRFFAERPEGSVSTLKIQRTQQEDSAVYLCASSLWRDREHGQTQYFGPGTRLLVL.

The genes are TRBV19 and TRBJ2-1, with 7 bases identical to TRBD1. V was clipped by 5 bases and J by 8 bases; unmatched bases: 12. Germline V lookup: CDR1 LNHDA, CDR2 SQIVND (reference sequence). The CDR3 contains 15 residues. In nucleotides, the CDR3 is TGTGCCAGTAGTTCCCGGGACAGTGATTTTGATGAGCAGTTCTTC. Its translation is CASSSRDSDFDEQFF.

This rearrangement joins TRBV28 to TRBJ1-6; 8 bases align to TRBD1. The CDR3 totals 17 residues. Trimming at V came to 2 bases and at J to 10 bases, leaving 13 bases not matched to a gene. Looked up from germline, CDR1 is MDHEN and CDR2 is SYDVKM. CDR3 amino acids: CASSLSPRTGLRSPLHF. The CDR3 DNA reads as TGTGCCAGCAGTTTAAGCCCCCGGACAGGGTTGCGGTCACCCCTCCACTTT.

This sequence joins TRBV5-1 and TRBJ2-2; TRBD1 matches at 10 bases. Trimming removed 3 bases from V and 7 bases from J; junction bases left unmatched: 15. Germline V gene lookup returns CDR1 SGHRS and CDR2 YFSETQ. The CDR3 sequence is 18 residues long. The DNA for the CDR3 is TGCGCCAGCAGCTGGACGGGACAGGGGCTGCTGGTCAACGGGGAGCTGTTTTTT. Translation gives CASSWTGQGLLVNGELFF.

The DNA for the CDR3 is TGTGCCAGCACTAAGACAGGGGATGGCTACACCTTC. It codes for CASTKTGDGYTF. J is TRBJ1-2 and V is TRBV6-5; 8 nucleotides match TRBD1. CDR1 and CDR2 from the germline V gene are MNHEY and SVGAGI. Trimming took 7 bases from V and 6 from J; bases not matched to a gene: 4. The CDR3 totals 12 residues.

This chain uses TRBV14 with TRBJ1-2; possible D gene TRBD1, 6 bases. Germline values: CDR1 SGHDN, CDR2 FVKESK. This CDR3 has 14 residues. Trimming cost V 4 bases and J 4 bases, with 13 bases left between them. Here the CDR3 reads CASSLSGGSYGYTF. CDR3 DNA sequence: TGTGCCAGCAGCCTTTCGGGGGGCTCCTATGGCTACACCTTC.

The rearrangement joins TRBV7-8 to TRBJ2-3, with 13 bases identical to TRBD2. The CDR3 consists of 19 residues. Trimming removed 0 bases from V and 5 bases from J; junction bases left unmatched: 11. Germline assignment: CDR1 SGHVS and CDR2 FQNEAQ. The CDR3 DNA sequence: TGTGCCAGCAGCTTAGCACTAGCGGGGGGGCAAGGGTTAGGAGATACGCAGTATTTT. It specifies CASSLALAGGQGLGDTQYF.

In DNA, the CDR3 is TGTGCCAGCAGCAACAGGGTGGGGCAGCCCCAGCATTTT. This codes for CASSNRVGQPQHF. The gene calls are TRBV6-1 and TRBJ1-5, with a weak D call TRBD1 (6 bases). CDR3 size: 13 residues. Trimming took off 6 bases at V and 7 bases at J, with 13 bases between the two ends. Germline CDR1 is MNHNS and CDR2 is SASEGT.

CDR3 bases: TGTGCCAGCAGTTACGGTGTGGGCAGGGTAATTTCACCCCTCCACTTT. As protein: CASSYGVGRVISPLHF. The V gene is TRBV6-5, the J gene TRBJ1-6; the D gene is possibly TRBD1 (5 bases). The CDR3 runs 16 residues. Germline loops: CDR1 MNHEY, CDR2 SVGAGI. V was shortened by 2 bases and J by 9 bases, with 17 bases between the two germline ends.

The CDR3 DNA reads as TGTGCCATCAGGGGGCCCGGGGGCGAGCAGTACTTC. As protein: CAIRGPGGEQYF. The chain is built from TRBV10-3 and TRBJ2-7; D may be TRBD2 (6 bases). Trimming shortened V by 6 bases and J by 6 bases, and 12 bases separated the two germline ends. This CDR3 is 12 amino acids long. The germline V gene has CDR1 ENHRY and CDR2 SYGVKD.

The rearrangement uses TRBV6-6 and TRBJ1-5; D is undetermined. The V and J ends lost 5 bases and 0 bases respectively, with 5 bases between them. CDR3 length equals 13 residues. From germline, CDR1 is MNHNY and CDR2 SVGAGI (reference sequence). CDR3 bases: TGTGCCAGCAGTATTATTAGCAATCAGCCCCAGCATTTT. This encodes CASSIISNQPQHF.

In this sample, this clone turned up once. The CDR3 nucleotides read TGTGCCAGCAGGATTGGACAGGGCCCCACAGATACGCAGTATTTT. Its translation is CASRIGQGPTDTQYF. The V and J genes are TRBV6-6 and TRBJ2-3, with 8 bases lining up with TRBD1. The germline V gene encodes CDR1 MNHNY and CDR2 SVGAGI (reference sequence). The V and J ends lost 6 bases and 2 bases, in that order; junction bases with no gene match: 7. CDR3 size: 15 residues.

The chain recombines TRBV11-2 with TRBJ1-2; tentatively, D is TRBD1 (5 bases). Trimming took off 3 bases at V and 4 bases at J, with 21 bases between the two ends. From germline, CDR1 is SGHAT and CDR2 FQNNGV. The CDR3 spans 17 residues. CDR3 region: CASSLANSEGFGYGYTF. The CDR3 DNA sequence: TGTGCCAGCAGCTTGGCCAACTCGGAGGGGTTCGGCTATGGCTACACCTTC.

V is TRBV6-4 and J is TRBJ2-2; the match to TRBD1 covers 7 bases. The CDR3 is made up of 14 amino acids. J was trimmed by 7 bases and V by 2 bases; bases with no gene match: 4. Germline CDR1 is MRHNA and CDR2 is SNTAGT. For the CDR3, the DNA is TGTGCCAGCAGTGACAGAGGGGGCCTCGGGGAGCTGTTTTTT. Amino acid sequence: CASSDRGGLGELFF.

The chain links TRBV29-1 to TRBJ1-2; no firm D call. CDR1 SQVTM and CDR2 ANQGSEA come from the germline V gene. Trimming shortened V by 7 bases and J by 4 bases, and 13 bases separated the two germline ends. This CDR3 region has 12 residues. The CDR3 coding sequence is TGCAGCGCGGAGGCGGGTTCCTATGGCTACACCTTC. It specifies CSAEAGSYGYTF. The complete variable domain, with remaining parts taken from reference TRBV29-1 and TRBJ1-2, reads SAVISQKPSRDICQRGTSLTIQCQVDSQVTMMFWYRQQPGQSLTLIATANQGSEATYESGFVIDKFPISRPNLTFSTLTVSNMSPEDSSIYLCSAEAGSYGYTFGSGTRLTVV.

The chain recombines TRBV2 with TRBJ1-2; no clear D. CDR1 and CDR2 (germline): SNHLY, FYNNEI. The CDR3 runs to 13 residues. V was shortened by 6 bases and J by 1 base, with 9 bases between the two germline ends. CDR3 residues: CASRGRVNYGYTF. CDR3 DNA sequence: TGTGCCAGCAGGGGCAGAGTTAACTATGGCTACACCTTC.